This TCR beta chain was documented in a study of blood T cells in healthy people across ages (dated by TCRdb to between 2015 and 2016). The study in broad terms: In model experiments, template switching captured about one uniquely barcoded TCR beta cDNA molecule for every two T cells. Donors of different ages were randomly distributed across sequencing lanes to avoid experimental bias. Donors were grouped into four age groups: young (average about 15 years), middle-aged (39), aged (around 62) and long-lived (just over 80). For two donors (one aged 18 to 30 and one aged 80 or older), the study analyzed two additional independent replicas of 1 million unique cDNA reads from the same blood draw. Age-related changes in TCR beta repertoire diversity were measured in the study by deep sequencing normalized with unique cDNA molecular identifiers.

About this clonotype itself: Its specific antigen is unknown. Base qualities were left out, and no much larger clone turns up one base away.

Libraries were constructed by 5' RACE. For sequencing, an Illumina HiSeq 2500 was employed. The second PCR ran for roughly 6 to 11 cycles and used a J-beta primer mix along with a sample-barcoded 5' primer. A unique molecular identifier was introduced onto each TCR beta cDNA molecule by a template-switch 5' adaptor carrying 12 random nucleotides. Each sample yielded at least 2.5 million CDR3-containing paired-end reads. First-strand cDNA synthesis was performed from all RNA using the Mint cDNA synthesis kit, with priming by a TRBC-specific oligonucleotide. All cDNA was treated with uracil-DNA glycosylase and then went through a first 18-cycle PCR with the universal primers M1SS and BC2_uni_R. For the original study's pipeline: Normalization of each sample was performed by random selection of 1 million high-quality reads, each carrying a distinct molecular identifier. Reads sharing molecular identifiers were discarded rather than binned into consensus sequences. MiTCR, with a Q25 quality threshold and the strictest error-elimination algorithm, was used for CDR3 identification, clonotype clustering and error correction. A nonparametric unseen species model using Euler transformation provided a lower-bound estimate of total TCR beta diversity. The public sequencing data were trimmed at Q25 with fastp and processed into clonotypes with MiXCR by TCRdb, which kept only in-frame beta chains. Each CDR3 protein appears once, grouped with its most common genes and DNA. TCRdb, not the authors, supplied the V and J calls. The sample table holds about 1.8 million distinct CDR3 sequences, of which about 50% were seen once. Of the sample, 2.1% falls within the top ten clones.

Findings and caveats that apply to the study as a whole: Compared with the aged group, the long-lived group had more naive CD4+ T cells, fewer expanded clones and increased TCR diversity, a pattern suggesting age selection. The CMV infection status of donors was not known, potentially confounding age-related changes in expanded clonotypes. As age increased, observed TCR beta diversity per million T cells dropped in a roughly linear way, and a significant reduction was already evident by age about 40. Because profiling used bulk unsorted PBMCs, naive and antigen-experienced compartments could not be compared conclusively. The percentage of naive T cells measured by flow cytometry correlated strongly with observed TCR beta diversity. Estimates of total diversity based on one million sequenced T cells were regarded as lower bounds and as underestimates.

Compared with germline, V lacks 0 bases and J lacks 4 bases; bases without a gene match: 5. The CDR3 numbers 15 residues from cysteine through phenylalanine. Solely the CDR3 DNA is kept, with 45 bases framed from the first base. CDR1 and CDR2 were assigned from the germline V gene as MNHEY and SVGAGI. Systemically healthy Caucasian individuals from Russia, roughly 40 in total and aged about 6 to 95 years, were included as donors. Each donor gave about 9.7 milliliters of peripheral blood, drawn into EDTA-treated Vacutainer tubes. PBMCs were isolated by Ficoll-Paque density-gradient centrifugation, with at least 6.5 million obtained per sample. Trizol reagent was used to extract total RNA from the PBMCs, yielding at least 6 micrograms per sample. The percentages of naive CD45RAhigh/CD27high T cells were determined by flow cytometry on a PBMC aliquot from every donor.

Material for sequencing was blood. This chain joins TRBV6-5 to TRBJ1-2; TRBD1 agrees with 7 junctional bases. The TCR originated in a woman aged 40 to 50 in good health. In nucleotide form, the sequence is TGTGCCAGCAGTTACTCCCGACAGGGTGGCTATGGCTACACCTTC. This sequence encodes CASSYSRQGGYGYTF.